This is a list of T cell receptor beta chains from one sample in a study of post-analysis software for immune sequencing data. Each CDR3 protein gets one entry after TCRdb re-called the PCR reads with MiXCR. This table holds around 400,000 distinct CDR3 sequences, less than 40% found once. What was sequenced was blood. These receptors were obtained from a girl aged 10 to 17 with multiple sclerosis. Both conserved end residues are part of each CDR3.

j_call v_call cdr3_aa
TRBJ1-5 TRBV27 CVSSLGKDQPQHF
TRBJ1-2 TRBV5-6 CASSLPGTVYGYTF
TRBJ2-7 TRBV20-1 CSASGTGFYEQYF
TRBJ2-7 TRBV29-1 CSVEIWPYYEQYF
TRBJ2-4 TRBV4-3 CASSQDIGGIQYF
TRBJ1-1 TRBV12-3/TRBV12-4 CASSGGYSTEAFF
TRBJ2-7 TRBV12-3/TRBV12-4 CASSSSAEHLEQYF
TRBJ2-5 TRBV7-3 CASSPGQGRSETQYF
. TRBV10-3 CAISEGRGSDYEQYF
TRBJ1-5 TRBV25-1 CASSGPPGQAHQPQHF
TRBJ2-7 TRBV7-9 CATVKWEYEQYF
TRBJ1-1 TRBV11-1 CASSLALTPSEAFF
TRBJ2-1 TRBV7-6 CASSLMGGGNEQFF
TRBJ2-6 TRBV11-2 CASSLVPVRGANVLTF
TRBJ2-6 TRBV5-5 CASSMRSHWGAGSGANVLTF
TRBJ2-3 TRBV12-3/TRBV12-4 CASSPSSDTDTQYF
TRBJ1-2 TRBV6-1 CASTRGDYGYTF
TRBJ2-1 TRBV12-3/TRBV12-4 CASSTRNPSSYNEQFF
TRBJ1-1 TRBV4-2 CASSPPTPGREVAEAFF
TRBJ2-1 TRBV20-1 CSAVPGRHGQFF
TRBJ2-1 TRBV7-2 CASSLPTEQFF
TRBJ1-4 TRBV12-3/TRBV12-4 CASSFGEGNEKLFF
TRBJ2-3 TRBV27 CASSWKRGSTDTQYF
TRBJ2-7 TRBV3-1 CASSQWLAGSYEQYF
TRBJ1-2 TRBV20-1 CSAPDSYGYTF
TRBJ1-6 TRBV5-7 CASSKPTGPYNSPLHF
TRBJ2-3 TRBV18 CASSPGTTDTQYF
TRBJ2-5 TRBV5-1 CASSPPTVQETQYF
TRBJ1-1 TRBV12-3/TRBV12-4 CQGRWTEAFF
TRBJ1-2 TRBV28 CASSPTGQGFYGYTF
TRBJ2-4 TRBV7-2 CASSRGQVGNIQYF
TRBJ1-6 TRBV4-1 CASSQGTGNGPPLHF
TRBJ1-1 TRBV12-3/TRBV12-4 CASSSKQGADEAFF
TRBJ2-7 TRBV5-1 CASSPSIDNSYEQYF
TRBJ2-3 TRBV12-3/TRBV12-4 CASKGRTETSTDTQYF
TRBJ2-6 TRBV7-8 CASSSRTGGSGANVLTF
TRBJ1-2 TRBV4-3 CASSQDGPEGGYGYTF
TRBJ2-5 TRBV27 CASSLGGGIGETQYF
TRBJ2-3 TRBV4-3 CASSQDFQAGLTDTQYF
TRBJ2-1 TRBV12-3/TRBV12-4 CASSPPRTGGGNNEQFF
TRBJ1-2 TRBV9 CASSVVPGGYGYTF
TRBJ2-6 TRBV11-1 CASRGQGAAGANVLTF
TRBJ1-2 TRBV29-1 CSVLLTGRSYGYTF
TRBJ2-1 TRBV4-3 CASSSRWLDAYNEQFF
TRBJ2-7 TRBV7-3 CASSLNRGYEQYF
TRBJ2-7 TRBV4-3 CASSQDTAGSSYEQYF
TRBJ2-6 TRBV18 CASSRARTSGASGANVLTF
TRBJ2-7 TRBV12-3/TRBV12-4 CASATGRGDSEQYF
TRBJ1-2 TRBV4-1 CASSATGGDGYTF
TRBJ2-5 TRBV20-1 CSAPPPTGSQETQYF
TRBJ1-1 TRBV29-1 CSVDGACAEAFF